Listed below are T cell receptor beta chains from one sample, sequenced in a study of T cells in Graves' hyperthyroidism and ophthalmopathy. Via MiXCR, TCRdb re-called the multiplex PCR reads, giving one row per CDR3 protein. This sample has about 96,000 distinct CDR3 sequences; around 50% occur once, and the top ten carry around 27%. The sample was blood. The receptors stem from a middle-aged woman with Graves' hyperthyroidism. The CDR3 runs from the conserved cysteine through the conserved F or W. The D gene is left open where the match is weak. For some rows the clone size is stated as once, few or many, or as a class when expanded; others skip it.

TRBJ2-2 | TRBV29-1 | many | . | TGCAGCGTTGGCCAAGTTGGCGGGGAGCTGTTTTTT | CSVGQVGGELFF
TRBJ2-1 | TRBV19 | many | TRBD1 | TGTGCCAGTAGTACGGACAGGCGGCGAGGAAATGAGCAGTTCTTC | CASSTDRRRGNEQFF
TRBJ1-3 | TRBV7-2 | . | TRBD1 | TGTGCCAGCAGCTTGAGAGGGGGCGGGGAGACCATATATTTT | CASSLRGGGETIYF
TRBJ2-5 | TRBV19 | . | TRBD2 | TGTGCCACTGGGCGGGGCGGGAGAAGAGAGACCCAGTACTTC | CATGRGGRRETQYF
TRBJ2-7 | TRBV7-2 | . | TRBD1 | TGTGCCAGCAGATCCGGGACAGGGGGCTTCGAGCAGTACTTC | CASRSGTGGFEQYF
TRBJ1-6 | TRBV10-3 | . | . | TGTGCCATCAGGGGCTGGGGAGATAATTCACCCCTCCACTTT | CAIRGWGDNSPLHF
TRBJ1-3 | TRBV28 | many | . | TGTGCCAGCAGAAGGGACGGCTCTGGAAACACCATATATTTT | CASRRDGSGNTIYF
TRBJ2-5 | TRBV6-4 | many | . | TGTGCCAGCAGTGACCCTCCATTCCGGGGACATTTAGAGACCCAGTACTTC | CASSDPPFRGHLETQYF
TRBJ2-7 | TRBV6-6 | many | TRBD2 | TGTGCCAGCAGAACGGGACTAGCGGGAGCCTACGAGCAGTACTTC | CASRTGLAGAYEQYF
TRBJ1-6 | TRBV24-1 | many | TRBD1 | TGTGCCACCAGTGAGGGACAGGGAGGATCACCCCTCCACTTT | CATSEGQGGSPLHF
TRBJ1-6 | TRBV9 | few | . | TGTGCCAGCACCCGGGGGGGAGGGGATTCACCCCTCCACTTT | CASTRGGGDSPLHF
TRBJ2-5 | TRBV9 | . | . | TGTGCCAGCAGCGTCAGGGGTTCAGAGACCCAGTACTTC | CASSVRGSETQYF
TRBJ1-2 | TRBV29-1 | once | . | TGCAGCGCCGCGGGGGGCCATGGCTACACCTTC | CSAAGGHGYTF
TRBJ1-2 | TRBV28 | few | . | TGTGCCAGCAGTTTAAATGCCCCCTATGGCTACACCTTC | CASSLNAPYGYTF
TRBJ1-1 | TRBV6-1 | many | . | TGTGCCAGCAGCCTAAACAGGGTCCGGAACACTGAAGCTTTCTTT | CASSLNRVRNTEAFF
TRBJ2-7 | TRBV5-1 | many | . | TGCGCCAGCAGCTTGGCCGACGGGAGTTTCTCCTACGAGCAGTACTTC | CASSLADGSFSYEQYF
TRBJ2-3 | TRBV11-2 | . | TRBD2 | TGTGCCAGCAGACGGACTAGCGGGAGGTCAGGAACAGATACGCAGTATTTT | CASRRTSGRSGTDTQYF
TRBJ2-5 | TRBV5-4 | few | . | TGCGCCAGCAGCCAAGGCGCGGATCAAGAGACCCAGTACTTC | CASSQGADQETQYF
TRBJ1-1 | TRBV6-5 | many | . | TGTGCCAGCAGTCGGAACACCGGGGTTGAGGGCACTGAAGCTTTCTTT | CASSRNTGVEGTEAFF
TRBJ1-5 | TRBV19 | many | . | TGTGCCAGTAGTCCTCCGAAACAGCCCCAGCATTTT | CASSPPKQPQHF
TRBJ2-5 | TRBV6-1 | . | TRBD2 | TGTGCCAGCAACCCCCTCGGACTAGCGGGAAACCAAGAGACCCAGTACTTC | CASNPLGLAGNQETQYF
TRBJ1-2 | TRBV9 | . | . | TGTGCCAGCAGCGTAGGGGGCAACTATGGCTACACCTTC | CASSVGGNYGYTF
TRBJ2-7 | TRBV12-3/TRBV12-4 | . | . | TGTGCCAGCAGTCCCCTCGCGGGACGCTCCTACGAGCAGTACTTC | CASSPLAGRSYEQYF
TRBJ1-3 | TRBV29-1 | few | . | TGCAGCAGTTTGCGGACAAGTGGAAACACCATATATTTT | CSSLRTSGNTIYF
TRBJ1-1 | TRBV5-1 | many | . | TGCGCCAGCAGCTTGGGCACAGGGAGGGACACTGAAGCTTTCTTT | CASSLGTGRDTEAFF
TRBJ1-6 | TRBV20-1 | . | . | TGCAGTGCTAGAGATTGGCAAGGGGTCAGCAATTCACCCCTCCACTTT | CSARDWQGVSNSPLHF
TRBJ1-4 | TRBV7-9 | . | . | TGTGCCAGCAGCTTAGGGGGGGATGAAAAACTGTTTTTT | CASSLGGDEKLFF
TRBJ1-6 | TRBV7-9 | . | TRBD1 | TGTGCCAGCAGCCTCCTCTCGGGACAGGGGGGATCACCCCTCCACTTT | CASSLLSGQGGSPLHF
TRBJ1-1 | TRBV6-6 | . | . | TGTGCCAGCAGTTTTGCCCCGGTGAACACTGAAGCTTTCTTT | CASSFAPVNTEAFF
TRBJ2-6 | TRBV7-9 | . | . | TGTGCCAGCAGCTTAGCCTACGTCCTGACTTTC | CASSLAYVLTF
TRBJ2-5 | TRBV7-6 | . | . | TGTGCCAGCAGCCTGGGACAACCAGGGGAGACCCAGTACTTC | CASSLGQPGETQYF
TRBJ2-2 | TRBV27 | many | . | TGTGCCAGCAGTTTGGAACAGGCCACCGGGGAGCTGTTTTTT | CASSLEQATGELFF
TRBJ2-6 | TRBV12-3/TRBV12-4 | many | . | TGTGCCAGCAGTTTAAGGCGAGCTGGGGCCAACGTCCTGACTTTC | CASSLRRAGANVLTF